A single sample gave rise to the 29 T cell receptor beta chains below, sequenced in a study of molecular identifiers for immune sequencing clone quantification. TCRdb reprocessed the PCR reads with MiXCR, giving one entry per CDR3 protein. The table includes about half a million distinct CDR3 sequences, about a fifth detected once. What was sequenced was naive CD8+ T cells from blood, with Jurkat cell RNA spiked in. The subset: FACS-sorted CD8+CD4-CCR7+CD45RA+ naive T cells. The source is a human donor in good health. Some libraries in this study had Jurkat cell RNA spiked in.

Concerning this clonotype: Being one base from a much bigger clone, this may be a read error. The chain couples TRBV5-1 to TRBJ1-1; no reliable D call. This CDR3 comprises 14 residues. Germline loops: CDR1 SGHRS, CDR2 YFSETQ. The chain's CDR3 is CANSLATGNTEAFF. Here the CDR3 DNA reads TGCGCCAACAGCTTGGCAACCGGGAACACTGAAGCTTTCTTT.

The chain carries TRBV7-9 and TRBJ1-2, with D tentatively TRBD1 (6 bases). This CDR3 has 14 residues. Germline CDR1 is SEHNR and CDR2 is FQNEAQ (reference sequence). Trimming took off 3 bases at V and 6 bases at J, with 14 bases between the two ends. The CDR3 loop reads CASSLQGRLDGYTF. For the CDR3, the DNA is TGTGCCAGCAGCTTGCAGGGGAGGTTGGATGGCTACACCTTC.

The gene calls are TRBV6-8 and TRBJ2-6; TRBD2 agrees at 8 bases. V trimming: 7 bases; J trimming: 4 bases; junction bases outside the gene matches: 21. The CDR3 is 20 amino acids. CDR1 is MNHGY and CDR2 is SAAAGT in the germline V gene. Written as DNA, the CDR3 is TGTGCCAGCACCGATGGACTAGCTGCAACCCCCCCTCTCGGGGCCAACGTCCTGACTTTC. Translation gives CASTDGLAATPPLGANVLTF.

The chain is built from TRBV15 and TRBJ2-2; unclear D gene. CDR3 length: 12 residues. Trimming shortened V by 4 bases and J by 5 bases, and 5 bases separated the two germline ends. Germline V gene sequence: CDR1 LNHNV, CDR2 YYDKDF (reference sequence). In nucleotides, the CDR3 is TGTGCCACCAGCAAGAAAACCGGGGAGCTGTTTTTT. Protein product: CATSKKTGELFF.

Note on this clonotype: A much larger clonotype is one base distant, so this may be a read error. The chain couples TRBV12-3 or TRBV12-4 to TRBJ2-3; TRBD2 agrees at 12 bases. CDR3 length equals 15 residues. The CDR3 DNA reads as TGTGCCAGCAGAGTACTAGCGGGGGGCACAGATACGCGGTATTTT. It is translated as CASRVLAGGTDTRYF.

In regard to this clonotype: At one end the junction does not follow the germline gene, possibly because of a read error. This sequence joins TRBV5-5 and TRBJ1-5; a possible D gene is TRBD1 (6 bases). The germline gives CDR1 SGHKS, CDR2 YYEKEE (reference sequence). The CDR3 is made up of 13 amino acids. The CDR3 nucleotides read TGTGCCAGCAGCCTGGACAGCTATCAGCCCCCGCATTTT. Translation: CASSLDSYQPPHF.

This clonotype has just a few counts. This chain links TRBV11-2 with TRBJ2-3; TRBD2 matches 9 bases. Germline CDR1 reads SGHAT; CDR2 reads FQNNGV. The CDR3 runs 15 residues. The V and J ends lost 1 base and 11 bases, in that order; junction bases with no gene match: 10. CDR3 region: CASSLAIAGGPGQYF. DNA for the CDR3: TGTGCCAGCAGCTTAGCCATTGCGGGAGGGCCTGGGCAGTATTTT.

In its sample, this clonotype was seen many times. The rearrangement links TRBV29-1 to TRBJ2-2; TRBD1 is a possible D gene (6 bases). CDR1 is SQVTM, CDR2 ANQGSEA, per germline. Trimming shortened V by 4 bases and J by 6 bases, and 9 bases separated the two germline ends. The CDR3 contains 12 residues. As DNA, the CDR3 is TGCAGCGTTGGGGCAGGGGCCGGGGAGCTGTTTTTT. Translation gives CSVGAGAGELFF.

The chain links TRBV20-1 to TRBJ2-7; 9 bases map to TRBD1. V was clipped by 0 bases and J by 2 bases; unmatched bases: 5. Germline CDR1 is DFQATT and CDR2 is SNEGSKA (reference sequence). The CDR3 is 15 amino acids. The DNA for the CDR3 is TGCAGTGCTAGAGAGCACAGGGGGCCCGCCTACGAGCAGTACTTC. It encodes CSAREHRGPAYEQYF.

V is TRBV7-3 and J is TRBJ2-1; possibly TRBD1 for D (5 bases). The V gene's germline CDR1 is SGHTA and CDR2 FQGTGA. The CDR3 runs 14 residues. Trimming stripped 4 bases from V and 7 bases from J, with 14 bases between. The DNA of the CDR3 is TGTGCCAGCAGCTGGGGCAGCAATCAGAATGAGCAGTTCTTC. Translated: CASSWGSNQNEQFF.

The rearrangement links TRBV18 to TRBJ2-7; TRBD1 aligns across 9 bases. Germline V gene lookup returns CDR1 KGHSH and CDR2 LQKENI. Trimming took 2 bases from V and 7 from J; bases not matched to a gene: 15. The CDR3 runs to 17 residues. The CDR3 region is CASSPKVIFGTGSEQYF. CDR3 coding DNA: TGTGCCAGCTCACCAAAGGTCATCTTCGGGACAGGGTCTGAGCAGTACTTC.

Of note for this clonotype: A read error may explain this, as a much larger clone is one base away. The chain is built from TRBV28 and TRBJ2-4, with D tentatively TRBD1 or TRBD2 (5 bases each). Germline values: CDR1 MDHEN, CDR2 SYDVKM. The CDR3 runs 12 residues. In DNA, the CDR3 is TGTGCCAGCAGTTTCGGGGCACACATTCAGTGCTTC. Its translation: CASSFGAHIQCF.

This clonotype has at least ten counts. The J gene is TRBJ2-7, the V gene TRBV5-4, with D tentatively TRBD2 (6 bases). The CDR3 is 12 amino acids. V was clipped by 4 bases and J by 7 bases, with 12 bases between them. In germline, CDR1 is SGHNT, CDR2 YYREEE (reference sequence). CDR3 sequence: CASSGLSEEQYF. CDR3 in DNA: TGTGCCAGCAGCGGACTATCAGAGGAGCAGTACTTC.

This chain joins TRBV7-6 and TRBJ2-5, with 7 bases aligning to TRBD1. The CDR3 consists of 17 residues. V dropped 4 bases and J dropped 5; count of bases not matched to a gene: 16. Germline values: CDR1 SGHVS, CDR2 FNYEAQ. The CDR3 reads CASSSYPPGDSHETQYF. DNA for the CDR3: TGTGCCAGCAGCTCCTACCCCCCCGGGGACAGCCATGAGACCCAGTACTTC.

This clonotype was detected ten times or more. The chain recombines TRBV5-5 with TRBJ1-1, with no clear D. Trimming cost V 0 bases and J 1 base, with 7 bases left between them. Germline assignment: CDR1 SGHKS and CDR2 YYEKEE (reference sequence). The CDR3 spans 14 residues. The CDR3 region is CASSLGAANTEAFF. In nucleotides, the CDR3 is TGTGCCAGCAGCTTGGGGGCCGCGAACACTGAAGCTTTCTTT.

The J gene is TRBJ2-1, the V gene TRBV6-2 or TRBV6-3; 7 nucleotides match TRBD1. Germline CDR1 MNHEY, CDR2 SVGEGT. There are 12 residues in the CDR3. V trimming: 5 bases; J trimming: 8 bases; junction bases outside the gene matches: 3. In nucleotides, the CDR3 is TGTGCCAGCAGTCAACAGGGGCATGAGCAGTTCTTC. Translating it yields CASSQQGHEQFF.

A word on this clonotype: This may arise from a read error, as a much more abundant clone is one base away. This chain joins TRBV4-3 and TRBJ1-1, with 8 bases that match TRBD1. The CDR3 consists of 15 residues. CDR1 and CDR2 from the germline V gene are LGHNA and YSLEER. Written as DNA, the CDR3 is TGCGCCGGCAGCCAAAACTCAGGGGGCTACGGTGAAGCTTTCTTT. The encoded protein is CAGSQNSGGYGEAFF.

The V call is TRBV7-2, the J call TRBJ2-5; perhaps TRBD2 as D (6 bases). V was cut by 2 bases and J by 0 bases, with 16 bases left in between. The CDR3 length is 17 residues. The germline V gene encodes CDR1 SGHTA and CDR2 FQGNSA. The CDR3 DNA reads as TGTGCCAGCAGCTTATCGGGCGGGGCCCTGTACCAAGAGACCCAGTACTTC. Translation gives CASSLSGGALYQETQYF.

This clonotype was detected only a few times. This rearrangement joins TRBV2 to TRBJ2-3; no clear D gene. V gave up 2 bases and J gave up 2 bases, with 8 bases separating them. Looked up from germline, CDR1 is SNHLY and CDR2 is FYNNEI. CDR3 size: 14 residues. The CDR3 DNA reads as TGTGCCAGCAGTGAACTCGATTTCACAGATACGCAGTATTTT. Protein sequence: CASSELDFTDTQYF.

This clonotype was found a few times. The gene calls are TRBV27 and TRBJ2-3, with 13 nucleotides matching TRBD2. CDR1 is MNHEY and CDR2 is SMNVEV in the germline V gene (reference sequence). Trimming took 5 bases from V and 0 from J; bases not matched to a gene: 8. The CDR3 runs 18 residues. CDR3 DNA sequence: TGTGCCAGCAGTCGCCCCGGACTAGCGGGGGAAAGCACAGATACGCAGTATTTT. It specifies CASSRPGLAGESTDTQYF.

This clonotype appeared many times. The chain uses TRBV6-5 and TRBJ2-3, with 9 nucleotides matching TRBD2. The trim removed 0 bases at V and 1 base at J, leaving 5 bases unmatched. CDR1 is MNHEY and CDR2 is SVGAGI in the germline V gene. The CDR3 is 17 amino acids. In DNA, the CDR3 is TGTGCCAGCAGTTACTCGAGCCTAGCGGGACGCACAGATACGCAGTATTTT. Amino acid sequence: CASSYSSLAGRTDTQYF.

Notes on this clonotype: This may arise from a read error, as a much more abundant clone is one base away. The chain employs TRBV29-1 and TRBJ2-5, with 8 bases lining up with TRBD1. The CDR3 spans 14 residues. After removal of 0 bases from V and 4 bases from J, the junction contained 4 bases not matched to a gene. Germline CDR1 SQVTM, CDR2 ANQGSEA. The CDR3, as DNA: TGCAGCGTTGAAGATCGAGGACAGGGAGAGACCCAGTACTTC. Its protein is CSVEDRGQGETQYF.

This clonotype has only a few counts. The CDR3 is CASGGPEQYF. For the CDR3, the DNA is TGCGCCAGCGGGGGCCCCGAGCAGTACTTC. This chain connects TRBV10-2 to TRBJ2-7; weak D call: TRBD1 (6 bases). V was trimmed by 8 bases and J by 6 bases, leaving 8 bases between them. This CDR3 is built from 10 residues. Germline lookup yields CDR1 WSHSY and CDR2 SAAADI.

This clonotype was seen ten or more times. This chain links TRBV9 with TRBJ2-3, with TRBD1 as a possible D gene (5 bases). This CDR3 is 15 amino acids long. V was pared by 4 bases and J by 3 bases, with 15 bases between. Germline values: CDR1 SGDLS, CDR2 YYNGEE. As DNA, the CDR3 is TGTGCCAGCAGCCCCTTCTGGGGCGCTACAGATACGCAGTATTTT. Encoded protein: CASSPFWGATDTQYF.

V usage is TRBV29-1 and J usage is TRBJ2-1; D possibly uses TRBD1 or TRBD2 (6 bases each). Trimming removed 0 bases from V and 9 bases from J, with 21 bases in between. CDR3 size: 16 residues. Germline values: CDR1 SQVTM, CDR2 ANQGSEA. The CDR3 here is CSVEDRYLGGGGEQFF. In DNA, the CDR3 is TGCAGCGTTGAAGATCGTTACCTGGGGGGCGGAGGTGAGCAGTTCTTC.

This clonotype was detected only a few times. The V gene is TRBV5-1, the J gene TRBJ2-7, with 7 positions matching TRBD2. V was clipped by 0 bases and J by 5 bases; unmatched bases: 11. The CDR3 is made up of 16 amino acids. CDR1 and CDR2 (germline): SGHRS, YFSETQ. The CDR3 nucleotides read TGCGCCAGCAGCTTGGCGATGGGAGGGAATTCCCACGAGCAGTACTTC. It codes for CASSLAMGGNSHEQYF.

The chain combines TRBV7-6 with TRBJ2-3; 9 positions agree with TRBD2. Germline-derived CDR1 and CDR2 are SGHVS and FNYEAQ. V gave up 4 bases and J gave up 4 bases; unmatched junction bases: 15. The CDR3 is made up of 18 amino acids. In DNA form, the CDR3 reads TGTGCCAGCAGCTGGCCGGGGGGTAGCGGGAGTGGGGCAGATACGCAGTATTTT. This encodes CASSWPGGSGSGADTQYF.

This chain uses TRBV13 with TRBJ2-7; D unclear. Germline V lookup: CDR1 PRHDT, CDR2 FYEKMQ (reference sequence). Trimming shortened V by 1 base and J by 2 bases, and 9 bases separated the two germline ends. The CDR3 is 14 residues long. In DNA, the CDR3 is TGTGCCAGCAGCTTAGACGGCAGGCCCTACGAGCAGTACTTC. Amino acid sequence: CASSLDGRPYEQYF.

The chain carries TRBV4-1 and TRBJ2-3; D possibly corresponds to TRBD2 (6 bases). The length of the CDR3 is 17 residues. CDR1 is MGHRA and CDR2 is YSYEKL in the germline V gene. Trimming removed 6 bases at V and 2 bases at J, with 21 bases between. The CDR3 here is CASSYSWDSLYTDTQYF. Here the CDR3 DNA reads TGCGCCAGCAGTTATTCCTGGGACTCCTTATACACAGATACGCAGTATTTT.